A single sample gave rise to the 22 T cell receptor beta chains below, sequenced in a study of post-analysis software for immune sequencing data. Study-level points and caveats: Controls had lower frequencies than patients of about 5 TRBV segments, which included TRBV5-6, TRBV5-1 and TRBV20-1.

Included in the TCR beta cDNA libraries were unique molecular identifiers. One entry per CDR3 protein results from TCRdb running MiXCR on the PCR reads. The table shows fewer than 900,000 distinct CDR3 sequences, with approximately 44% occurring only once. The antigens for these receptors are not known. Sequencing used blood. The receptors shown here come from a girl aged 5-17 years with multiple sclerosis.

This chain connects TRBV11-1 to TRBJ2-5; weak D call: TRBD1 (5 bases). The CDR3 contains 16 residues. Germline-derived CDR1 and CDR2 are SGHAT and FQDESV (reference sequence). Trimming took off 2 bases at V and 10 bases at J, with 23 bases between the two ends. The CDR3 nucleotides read TGTGCCAGCAGCTTAACAAGCAGCCTAGGGGCAGATCTCCAGTACTTC. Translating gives CASSLTSSLGADLQYF.

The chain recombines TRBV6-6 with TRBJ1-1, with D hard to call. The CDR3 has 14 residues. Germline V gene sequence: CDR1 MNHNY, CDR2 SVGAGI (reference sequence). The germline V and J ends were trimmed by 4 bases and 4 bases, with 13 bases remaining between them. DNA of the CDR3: TGTGCCAGCAGTTCCGAGTACGGCGTCACTGAAGCTTTCTTT. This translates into CASSSEYGVTEAFF.

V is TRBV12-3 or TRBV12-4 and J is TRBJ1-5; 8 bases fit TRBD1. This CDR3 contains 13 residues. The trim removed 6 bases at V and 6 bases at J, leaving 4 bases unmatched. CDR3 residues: CASSWTGSQPQHF. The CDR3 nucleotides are TGTGCCAGCAGCTGGACAGGGAGTCAGCCCCAGCATTTT.

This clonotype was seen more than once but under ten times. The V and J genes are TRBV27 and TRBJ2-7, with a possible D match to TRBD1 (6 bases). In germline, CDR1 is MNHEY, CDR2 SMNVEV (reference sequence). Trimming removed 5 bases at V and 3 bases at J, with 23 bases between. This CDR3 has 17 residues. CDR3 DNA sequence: TGTGCCAGCAGTCCCAACCCCCAGACAGGTAGGGACTACGAGCAGTACTTC. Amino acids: CASSPNPQTGRDYEQYF.

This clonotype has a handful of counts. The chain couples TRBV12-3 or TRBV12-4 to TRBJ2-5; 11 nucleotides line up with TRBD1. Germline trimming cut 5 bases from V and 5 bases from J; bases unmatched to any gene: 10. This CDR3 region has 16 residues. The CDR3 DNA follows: TGTGCCAGCAGTAGGACAGGGGGCCTCCAACCGGAGACCCAGTACTTC. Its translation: CASSRTGGLQPETQYF.

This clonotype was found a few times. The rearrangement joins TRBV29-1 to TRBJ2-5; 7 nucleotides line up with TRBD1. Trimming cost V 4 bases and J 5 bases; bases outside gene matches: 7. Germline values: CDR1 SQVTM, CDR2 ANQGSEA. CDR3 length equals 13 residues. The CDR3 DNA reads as TGCAGCGTTGTTCACAGGGGTGGTGAGACCCAGTACTTC. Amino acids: CSVVHRGGETQYF.

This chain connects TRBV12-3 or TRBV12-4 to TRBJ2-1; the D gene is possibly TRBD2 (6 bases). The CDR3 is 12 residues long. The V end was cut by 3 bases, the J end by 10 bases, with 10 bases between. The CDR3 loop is CASSFRLAEQFF. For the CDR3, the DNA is TGTGCCAGCAGTTTTCGGCTAGCGGAGCAGTTCTTC.

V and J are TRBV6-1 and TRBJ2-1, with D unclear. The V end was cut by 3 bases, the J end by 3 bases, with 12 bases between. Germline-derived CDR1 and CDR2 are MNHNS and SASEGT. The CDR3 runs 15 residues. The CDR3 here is CASSDYGGNYNEQFF. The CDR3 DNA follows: TGTGCCAGCAGTGATTACGGCGGCAACTACAATGAGCAGTTCTTC.

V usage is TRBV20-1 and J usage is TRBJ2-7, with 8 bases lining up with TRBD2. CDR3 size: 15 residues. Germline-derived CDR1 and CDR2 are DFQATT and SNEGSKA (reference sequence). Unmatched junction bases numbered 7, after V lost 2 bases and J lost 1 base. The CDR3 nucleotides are TGCAGTGCTAGAATTCCAGCGGGAGCTTCCTACGAGCAGTACTTC. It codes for CSARIPAGASYEQYF.

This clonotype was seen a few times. For the CDR3, the DNA is TGTGCCAGCAGTTCCCCCCGGACCCAGGGGGGTGCTGAAGCTTTCTTT. This encodes CASSSPRTQGGAEAFF. The rearrangement links TRBV27 to TRBJ1-1, with TRBD1 identical over 7 bases. Germline CDR1 is MNHEY and CDR2 is SMNVEV (reference sequence). This CDR3 contains 16 residues. Germline trimming cut 4 bases from V and 6 bases from J; bases unmatched to any gene: 14.

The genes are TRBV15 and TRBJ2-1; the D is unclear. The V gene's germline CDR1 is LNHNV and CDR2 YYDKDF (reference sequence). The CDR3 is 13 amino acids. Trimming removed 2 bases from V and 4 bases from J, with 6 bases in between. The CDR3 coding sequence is TGTGCCACCAGCAGACAAAGATACAATGAGCAGTTCTTC. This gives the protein CATSRQRYNEQFF.

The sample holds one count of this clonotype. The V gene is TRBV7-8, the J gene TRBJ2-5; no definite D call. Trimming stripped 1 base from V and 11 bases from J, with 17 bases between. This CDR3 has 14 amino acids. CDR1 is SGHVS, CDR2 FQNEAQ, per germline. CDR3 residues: CASSLGVASNEQYF. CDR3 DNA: TGTGCCAGCAGCTTAGGGGTAGCAAGCAATGAGCAGTACTTC.

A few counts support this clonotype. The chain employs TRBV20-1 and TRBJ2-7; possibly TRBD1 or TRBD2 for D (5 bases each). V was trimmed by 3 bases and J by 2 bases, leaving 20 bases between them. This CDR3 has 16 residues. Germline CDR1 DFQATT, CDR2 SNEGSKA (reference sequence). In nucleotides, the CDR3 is TGCAGTGCTAGTCGGTACCGGGACGCACTCCCCTACGAGCAGTACTTC. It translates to CSASRYRDALPYEQYF.

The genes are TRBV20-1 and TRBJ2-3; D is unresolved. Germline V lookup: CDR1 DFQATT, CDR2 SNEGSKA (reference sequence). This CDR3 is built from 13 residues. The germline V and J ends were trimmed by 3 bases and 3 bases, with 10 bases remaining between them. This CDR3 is CSARSPLTDTQYF. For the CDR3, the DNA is TGCAGTGCTAGGAGCCCGTTGACAGATACGCAGTATTTT.

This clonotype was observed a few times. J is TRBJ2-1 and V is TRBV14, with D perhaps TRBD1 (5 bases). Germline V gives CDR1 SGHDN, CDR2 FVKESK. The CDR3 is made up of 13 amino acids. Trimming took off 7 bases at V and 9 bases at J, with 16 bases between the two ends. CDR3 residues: CASTFQGLSEQFF. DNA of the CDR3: TGTGCCAGCACCTTCCAGGGTTTGAGTGAGCAGTTCTTC.

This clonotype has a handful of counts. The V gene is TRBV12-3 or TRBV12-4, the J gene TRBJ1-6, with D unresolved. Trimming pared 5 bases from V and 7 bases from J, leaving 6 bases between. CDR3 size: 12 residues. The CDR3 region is CASSERNSPLHF. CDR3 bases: TGTGCCAGCAGTGAAAGGAATTCACCCCTCCACTTT.

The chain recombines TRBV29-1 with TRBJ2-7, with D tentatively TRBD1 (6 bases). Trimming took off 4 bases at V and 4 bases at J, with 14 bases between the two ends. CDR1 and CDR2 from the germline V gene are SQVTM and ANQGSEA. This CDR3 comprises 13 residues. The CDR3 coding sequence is TGCAGCGTTGGTAGTACAGGGTGGTACGAGCAGTACTTC. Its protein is CSVGSTGWYEQYF.

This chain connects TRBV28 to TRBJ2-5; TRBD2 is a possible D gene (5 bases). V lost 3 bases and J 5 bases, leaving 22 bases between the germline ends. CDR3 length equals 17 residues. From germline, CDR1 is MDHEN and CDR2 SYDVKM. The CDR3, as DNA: TGTGCCAGCAGTTTGAGTGGACTGGCTAGAAATAGGGAGACCCAGTACTTC. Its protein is CASSLSGLARNRETQYF.

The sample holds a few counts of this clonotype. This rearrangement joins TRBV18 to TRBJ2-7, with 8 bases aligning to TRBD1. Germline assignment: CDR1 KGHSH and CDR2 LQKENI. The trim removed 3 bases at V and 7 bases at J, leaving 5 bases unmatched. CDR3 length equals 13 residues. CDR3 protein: CASSPTGDREQYF. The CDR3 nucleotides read TGTGCCAGCTCACCGACAGGGGATAGGGAGCAGTACTTC.

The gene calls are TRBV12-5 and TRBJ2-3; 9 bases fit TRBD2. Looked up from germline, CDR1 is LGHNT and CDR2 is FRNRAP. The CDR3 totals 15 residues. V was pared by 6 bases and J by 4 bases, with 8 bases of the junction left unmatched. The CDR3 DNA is TGTGCTAGTGGGAACTTAGCGGGAGTTTCAGATACGCAGTATTTT. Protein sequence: CASGNLAGVSDTQYF.

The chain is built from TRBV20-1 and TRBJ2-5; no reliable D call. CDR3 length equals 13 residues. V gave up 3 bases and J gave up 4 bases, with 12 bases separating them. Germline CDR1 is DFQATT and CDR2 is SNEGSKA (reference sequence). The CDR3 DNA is TGCAGTGCTAGGAATCCAAACGGAGAGACCCAGTACTTC. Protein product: CSARNPNGETQYF.

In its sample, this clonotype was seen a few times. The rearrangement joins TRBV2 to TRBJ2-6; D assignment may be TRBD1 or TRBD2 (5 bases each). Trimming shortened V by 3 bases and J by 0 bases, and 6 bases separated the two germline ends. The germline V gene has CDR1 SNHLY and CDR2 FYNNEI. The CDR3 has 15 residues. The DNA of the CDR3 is TGTGCCAGCAGTGACGGGACCTCTGGGGCCAACGTCCTGACTTTC. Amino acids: CASSDGTSGANVLTF. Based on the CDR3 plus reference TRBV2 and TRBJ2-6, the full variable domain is EPEVTQTPSHQVTQMGQEVILRCVPISNHLYFYWYRQILGQKVEFLVSFYNNEISEKSEIFDDQFSVERPDGSNFTLKIRSTKLEDSAMYFCASSDGTSGANVLTFGAGSRLTVL.